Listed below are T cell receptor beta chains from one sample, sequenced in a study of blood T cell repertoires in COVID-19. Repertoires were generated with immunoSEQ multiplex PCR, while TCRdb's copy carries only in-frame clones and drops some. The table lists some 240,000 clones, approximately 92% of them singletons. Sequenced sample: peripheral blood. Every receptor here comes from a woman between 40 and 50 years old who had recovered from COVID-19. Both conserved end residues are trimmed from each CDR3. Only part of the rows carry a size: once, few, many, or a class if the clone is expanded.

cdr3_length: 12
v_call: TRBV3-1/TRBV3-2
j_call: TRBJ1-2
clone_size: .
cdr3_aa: ASSQVGGNYGYT

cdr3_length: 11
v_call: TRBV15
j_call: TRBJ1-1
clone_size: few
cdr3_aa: ATSRDRGAEAF

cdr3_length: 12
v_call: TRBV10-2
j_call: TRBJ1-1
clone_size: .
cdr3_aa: ASSTLRTGGEAF

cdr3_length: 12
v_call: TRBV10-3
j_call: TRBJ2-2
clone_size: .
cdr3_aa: AIPAGKNTGELF

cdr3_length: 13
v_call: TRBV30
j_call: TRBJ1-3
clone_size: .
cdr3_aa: AWSRDFGSGNTIY

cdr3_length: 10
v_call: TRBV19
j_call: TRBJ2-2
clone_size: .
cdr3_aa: ASSIRLGELF

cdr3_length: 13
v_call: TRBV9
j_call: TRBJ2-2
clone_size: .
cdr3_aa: ASSVEGLFTGELF

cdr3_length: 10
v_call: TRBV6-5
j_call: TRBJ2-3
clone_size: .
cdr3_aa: ASSSQAFSWY

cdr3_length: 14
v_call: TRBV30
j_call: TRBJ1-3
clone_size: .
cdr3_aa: AFLRGGRLSGNTIY

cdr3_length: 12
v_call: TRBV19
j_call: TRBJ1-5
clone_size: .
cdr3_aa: ASKVQGPNQPQH

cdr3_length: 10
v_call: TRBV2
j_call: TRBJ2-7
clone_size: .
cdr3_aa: ASSAQGYEQY

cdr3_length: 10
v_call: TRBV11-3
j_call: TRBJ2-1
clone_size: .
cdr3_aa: ASSLTGGQQF

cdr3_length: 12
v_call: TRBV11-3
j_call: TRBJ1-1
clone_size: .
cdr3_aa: ASSSSTGGTEAF

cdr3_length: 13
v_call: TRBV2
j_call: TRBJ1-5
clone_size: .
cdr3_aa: ASSERDRLRQPQH

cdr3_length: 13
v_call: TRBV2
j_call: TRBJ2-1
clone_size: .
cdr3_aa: ASTSGSGGVNEQF

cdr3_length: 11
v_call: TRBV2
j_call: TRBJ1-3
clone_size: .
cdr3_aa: AGQENSGNTIY

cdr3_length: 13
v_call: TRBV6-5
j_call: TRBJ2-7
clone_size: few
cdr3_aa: ATGGKQGASIEQY

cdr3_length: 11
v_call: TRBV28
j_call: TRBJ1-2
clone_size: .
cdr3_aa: ASSSSGAYGYT

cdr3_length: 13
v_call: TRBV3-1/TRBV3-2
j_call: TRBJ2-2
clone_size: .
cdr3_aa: ASSQANRGTGELF

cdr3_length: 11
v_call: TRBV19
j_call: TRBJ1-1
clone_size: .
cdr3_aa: ASSKDRGTEAF

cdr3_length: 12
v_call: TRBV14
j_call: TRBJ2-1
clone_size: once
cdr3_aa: ASSQYGSYNEQF

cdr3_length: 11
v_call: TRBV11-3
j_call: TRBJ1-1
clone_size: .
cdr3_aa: ASSFGGVTEAF

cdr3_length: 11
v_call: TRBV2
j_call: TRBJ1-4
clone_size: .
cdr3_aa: ASSRQGSEKLF

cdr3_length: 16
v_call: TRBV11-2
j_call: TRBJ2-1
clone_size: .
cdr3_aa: ASSPGGAGGGVWNEQF